This T cell receptor (beta chain) was recorded in a study of cytomegalovirus exposure and HLA in healthy donors. Study conclusions and caveats: The study recorded about 160 TCR beta chains that were cytomegalovirus-associated.

Concerning this clone itself: Its antigen is not known.

PCR used 60 Vbeta primers and 13 Jbeta primers. Sequenced by immunoSEQ multiplex PCR; TCRdb stores in-frame clones only, minus some. This table holds around 110,000 clones, around 74% found once. This CDR3 has 15 amino acids. V lost 10 bases and J lost 0, with 13 bases in between. Per germline, CDR1 SEHNR and CDR2 FQNEAQ (reference sequence). This sequence originates from a woman under 30 in good health and CMV-seronegative. The chain carries TRBV7-9 and TRBJ2-6, with D possibly being TRBD2 (6 bases). Material: PBMCs. The CDR3 here is CAINMGLSGANVLTF. The DNA of the CDR3 is TGTGCCATAAATATGGGACTCTCTGGGGCCAACGTCCTGACTTTC.